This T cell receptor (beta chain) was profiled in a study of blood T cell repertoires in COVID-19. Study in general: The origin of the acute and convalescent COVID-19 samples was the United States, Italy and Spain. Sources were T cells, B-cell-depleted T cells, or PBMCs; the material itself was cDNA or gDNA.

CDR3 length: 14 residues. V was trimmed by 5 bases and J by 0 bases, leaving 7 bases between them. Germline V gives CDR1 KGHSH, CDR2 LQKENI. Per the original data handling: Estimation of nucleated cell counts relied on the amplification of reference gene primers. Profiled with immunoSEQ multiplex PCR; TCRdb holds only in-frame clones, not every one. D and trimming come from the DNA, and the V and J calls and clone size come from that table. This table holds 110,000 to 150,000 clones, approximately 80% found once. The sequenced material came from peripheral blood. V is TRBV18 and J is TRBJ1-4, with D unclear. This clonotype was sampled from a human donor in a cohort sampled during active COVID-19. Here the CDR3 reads CASSIYATNEKLFF. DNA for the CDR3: TGTGCCAGCTCAATATATGCAACTAATGAAAAACTGTTTTTT. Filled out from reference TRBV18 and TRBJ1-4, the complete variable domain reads NAGVMQNPRHLVRRRGQEARLRCSPMKGHSHVYWYRQLPEEGLKFMVYLQKENIIDESGMPKERFSAEFPKEGPSILRIQQVVRGDSAAYFCASSIYATNEKLFFGSGTQLSVL.